Given below is one TCR beta chain in context. Its antigen is not yet known. It may be a read error: a sequence one base away is much more abundant. The record originates from a study of kidney transplant recipient with SARS-CoV-2 infection (dated by TCRdb to 2020 to 2022). TCRdb lists the instrument as Illumina MiSeq. Profiling of the peripheral T cell repertoire targeted human TCRbeta genes. On the study's bioinformatics: Beta-binomial modelling was used to test for differences in clonotype abundance while accounting for variability over time. Expanded clonotypes were screened against the ImmuneCODE reference database of SARS-CoV-2-associated TCRs and mapped to viral genome regions. Additional analyses of the repertoire looked at TRBV gene usage, CDR3 length, CDR3 amino acid overlap between time points, clonotype abundance distributions and Jaccard similarity. Using fastp trimming at Q25 and MiXCR clonotype assembly, TCRdb reanalyzed the public sequencing data and kept in-frame beta chains. All rows with the same CDR3 protein become a single entry with the most common DNA and genes. The V and J calls were not made by the authors but by TCRdb's processing. This sample lists 200,000 to 300,000 distinct CDR3 sequences; around 26% were detected once. The top ten hold around 6.8% of the sample.

The time point label, read with the paper, signifies: pre-pandemic baseline sample and day 111 after first positive SARS-CoV-2 test. From a lookup of the germline V gene (reference sequence), CDR1 and CDR2 are MNHEY and SMNVEV. The CDR3 measures 14 amino acids from cysteine to phenylalanine. Just the 42-base CDR3 DNA is kept, in frame starting at base 1. This TCR derives from a male patient aged 25-45 years who had COVID-19 and was a kidney transplant recipient. Donor T cells from the graft may be present among the T cells after a transplant. The sequences come from a blood sample, collected at baseline and on day 111 from a kidney transplant recipient. The rearrangement combines TRBV27 with TRBJ1-3, with no D gene named confidently. The CDR3 protein: CASNLSGSGNTIYF. The DNA is as follows: TGTGCCAGCAATTTATCGGGCTCTGGAAACACCATATATTTT.